This TCR beta chain came from a study of CD8 T cells in Susac syndrome. Regarding the study as a whole: Among people with Susac, CD8+ clonal expansion was greatest in TEMRA cells and active patients.

Germline assignment: CDR1 MNHEY and CDR2 SMNVEV (reference sequence). Trimming took 4 bases from V and 2 from J, leaving 18 bases between them. The CDR3 has 16 residues. RNA, at about 0.45 to 1 ug, was reverse transcribed with random hexamers. The amplification used immunoSEQ multiplex PCR on TCR beta CDR3; it spanned 54 Vbeta and 13 Jbeta. TCRdb passed the immunoSEQ multiplex PCR reads through MiXCR, listing each CDR3 protein once. The profile shows about 130,000 distinct CDR3 sequences, 85% to 95% of them singletons. Turning to this clonotype: Its antigen is unknown.

The sequence derives from a human donor with Susac syndrome. The chain joins TRBV27 to TRBJ2-7; D assignment may be TRBD1 or TRBD2 (6 bases each). The sequenced sample consisted of CD8+ T cells from PBMCs. Here the CDR3 DNA reads TGTGCCAGCAGTTCGTTGGGGGGCGGCTCCACCTACGAGCAGTACTTC. It is translated as CASSSLGGGSTYEQYF.